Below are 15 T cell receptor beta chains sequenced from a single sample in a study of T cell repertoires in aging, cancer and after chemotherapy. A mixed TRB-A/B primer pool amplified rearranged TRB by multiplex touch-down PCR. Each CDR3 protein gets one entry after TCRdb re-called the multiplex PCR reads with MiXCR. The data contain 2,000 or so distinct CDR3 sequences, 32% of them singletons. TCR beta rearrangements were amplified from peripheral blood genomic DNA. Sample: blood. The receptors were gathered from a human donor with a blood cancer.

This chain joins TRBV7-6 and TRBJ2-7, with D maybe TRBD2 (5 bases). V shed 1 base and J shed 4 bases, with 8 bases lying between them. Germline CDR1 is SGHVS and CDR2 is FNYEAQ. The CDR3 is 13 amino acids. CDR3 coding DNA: TGTGCCAGCAGCTTAGAAAGGGAGTACGAGCAGTACTTC. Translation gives CASSLEREYEQYF.

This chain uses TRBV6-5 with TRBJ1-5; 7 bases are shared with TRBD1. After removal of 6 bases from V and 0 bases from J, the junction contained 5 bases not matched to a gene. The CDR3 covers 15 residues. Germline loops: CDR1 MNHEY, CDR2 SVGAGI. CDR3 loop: CASRWTGDSNQPQHF. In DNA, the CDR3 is TGTGCCAGCAGATGGACAGGAGATAGCAATCAGCCCCAGCATTTT.

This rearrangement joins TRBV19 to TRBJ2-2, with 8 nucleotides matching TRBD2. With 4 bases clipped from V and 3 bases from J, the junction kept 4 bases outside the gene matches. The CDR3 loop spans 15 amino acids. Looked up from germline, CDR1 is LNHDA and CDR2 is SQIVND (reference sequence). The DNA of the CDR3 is TGTGCCAGTAGTACCTGGACTAGCTACACCGGGGAGCTGTTTTTT. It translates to CASSTWTSYTGELFF. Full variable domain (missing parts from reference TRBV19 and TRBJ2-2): DGGITQSPKYLFRKEGQNVTLSCEQNLNHDAMYWYRQDPGQGLRLIYYSQIVNDFQKGDIAEGYSVSREKKESFPLTVTSAQKNPTAFYLCASSTWTSYTGELFFGEGSRLTVL.

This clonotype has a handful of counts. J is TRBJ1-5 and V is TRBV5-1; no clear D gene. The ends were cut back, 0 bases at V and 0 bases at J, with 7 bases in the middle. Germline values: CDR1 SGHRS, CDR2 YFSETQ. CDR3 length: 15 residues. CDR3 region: CASSLGIDSNQPQHF. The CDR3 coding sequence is TGCGCCAGCAGCTTGGGTATTGATAGCAATCAGCCCCAGCATTTT.

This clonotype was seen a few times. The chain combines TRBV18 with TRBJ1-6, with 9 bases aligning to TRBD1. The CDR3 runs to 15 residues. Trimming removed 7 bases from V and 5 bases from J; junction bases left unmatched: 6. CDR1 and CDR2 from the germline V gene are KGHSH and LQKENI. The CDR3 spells CASCQQGAHNSPLHF. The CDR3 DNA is TGTGCCAGCTGTCAACAGGGGGCTCATAATTCACCCCTCCACTTT.

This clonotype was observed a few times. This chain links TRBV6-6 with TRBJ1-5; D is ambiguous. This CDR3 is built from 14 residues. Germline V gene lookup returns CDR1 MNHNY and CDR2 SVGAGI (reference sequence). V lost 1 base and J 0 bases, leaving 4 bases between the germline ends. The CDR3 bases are TGTGCCAGCAGTTACTTGGGTAGCAATCAGCCCCAGCATTTT. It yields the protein CASSYLGSNQPQHF.

CDR3 sequence reads: CASSLEVAGGLNEQFF. The CDR3 nucleotides read TGTGCCAGCAGCTTAGAGGTTGCGGGGGGGCTCAATGAGCAGTTCTTC. The chain is built from TRBV5-6 and TRBJ2-1; 9 nucleotides match TRBD2. CDR1 and CDR2 (germline): SGHDT, YYEEEE. Trimming took 2 bases from V and 6 from J; bases not matched to a gene: 9. This CDR3 is built from 16 residues.

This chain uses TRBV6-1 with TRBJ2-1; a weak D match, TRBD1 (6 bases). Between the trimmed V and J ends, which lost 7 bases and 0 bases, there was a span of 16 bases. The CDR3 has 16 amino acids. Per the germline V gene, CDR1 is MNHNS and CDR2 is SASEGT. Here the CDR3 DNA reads TGTGCCAGCACGGACAGACAGAGCTTCTCCTACAATGAGCAGTTCTTC. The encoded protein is CASTDRQSFSYNEQFF.

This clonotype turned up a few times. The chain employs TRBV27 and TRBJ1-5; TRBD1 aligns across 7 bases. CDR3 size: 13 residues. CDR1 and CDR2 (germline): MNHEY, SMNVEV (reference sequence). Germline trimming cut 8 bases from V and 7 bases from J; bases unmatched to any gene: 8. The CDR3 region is CASRTGRGQPQHF. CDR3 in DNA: TGTGCCAGCCGGACAGGTCGGGGACAGCCCCAGCATTTT.

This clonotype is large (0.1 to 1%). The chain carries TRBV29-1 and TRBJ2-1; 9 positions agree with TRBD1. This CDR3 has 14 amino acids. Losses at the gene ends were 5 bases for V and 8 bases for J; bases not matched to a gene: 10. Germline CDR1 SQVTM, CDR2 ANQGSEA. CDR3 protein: CSVCRDRVGDEQFF. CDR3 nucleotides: TGCAGCGTTTGCCGGGACAGGGTTGGTGATGAGCAGTTCTTC.

The CDR3 spells CARPFGGGDTEAFF. CDR3 coding DNA: TGTGCCCGCCCTTTCGGGGGTGGTGACACTGAAGCTTTCTTT. This sequence joins TRBV19 and TRBJ1-1; perhaps TRBD1 as D (5 bases). Trimming left V 11 bases short and J 3 bases short, with 19 bases between. The CDR3 loop spans 14 amino acids. From germline, CDR1 is LNHDA and CDR2 SQIVND (reference sequence).

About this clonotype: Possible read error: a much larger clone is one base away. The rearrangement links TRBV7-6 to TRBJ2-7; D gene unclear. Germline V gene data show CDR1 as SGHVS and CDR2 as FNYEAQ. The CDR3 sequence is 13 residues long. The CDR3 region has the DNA TGTGCCAACAGCCCGTCGAGTGTAGGGAAGCAGTACTTC. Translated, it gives CANSPSSVGKQYF.

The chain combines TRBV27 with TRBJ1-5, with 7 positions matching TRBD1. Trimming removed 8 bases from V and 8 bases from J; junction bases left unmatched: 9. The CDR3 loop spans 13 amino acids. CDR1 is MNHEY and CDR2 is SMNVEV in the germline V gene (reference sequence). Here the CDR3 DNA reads TGTGCCAGCCGGACAGGTCGGGGAAAGCCCCAGCATTTT. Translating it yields CASRTGRGKPQHF.

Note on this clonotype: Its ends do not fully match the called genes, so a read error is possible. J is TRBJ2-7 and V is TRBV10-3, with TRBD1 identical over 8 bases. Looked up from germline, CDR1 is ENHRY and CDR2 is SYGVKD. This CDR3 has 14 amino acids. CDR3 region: CAIIEGQVTYEQYF. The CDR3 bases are TGTGCCATCATTGAGGGACAGGTGACCTACGAGCAGTACTTC.

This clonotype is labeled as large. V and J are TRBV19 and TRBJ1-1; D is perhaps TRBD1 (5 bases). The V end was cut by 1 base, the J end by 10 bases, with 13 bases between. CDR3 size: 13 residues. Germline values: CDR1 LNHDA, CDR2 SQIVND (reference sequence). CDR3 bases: TGTGCCAGTAGTATAGGGGGGAGGGTTCGAGCTTTCTTT. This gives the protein CASSIGGRVRAFF.